Listed below are T cell receptor beta chains from one sample, sequenced in a study of shared clonotypes between healthy human individuals. The assay was immunoSEQ multiplex PCR, and TCRdb's table has in-frame clones only and misses some. The sample lists 400,000 to 600,000 clones, 75% to 80% occurring once. Sequenced input: PBMCs. The receptors were gathered from a woman in her thirties or forties in good health. Some clones in this sample may be carry-over from other donors' samples. Both conserved end residues are part of each CDR3. The D gene is left open where the match is weak. Where a row states a size, it is once, few, many or the class of an expanded clone; other rows omit it.

clone size	J gene	CDR3 length	D gene	V gene	CDR3 protein	CDR3 DNA
-	TRBJ1-3	16	-	TRBV6-6	CASSYSHVVGGNTIYF	TGTGCCAGCAGTTACTCGCATGTGGTGGGGGGAAACACCATATATTTT
-	TRBJ1-1	15	-	TRBV6-5	CASSRSPRSGAEAFF	TGTGCCAGCAGCAGGTCGCCCCGGTCGGGGGCTGAAGCTTTCTTT
-	TRBJ1-1	15	-	TRBV4-2	CASSQSRRENTEAFF	TGTGCCAGCAGCCAATCCCGGAGGGAGAACACTGAAGCTTTCTTT
few	TRBJ2-1	15	TRBD2	TRBV10-2	CASITAGGLGNEQFF	TGCGCCAGCATCACAGCGGGAGGGCTAGGCAATGAGCAGTTCTTC
-	TRBJ1-3	16	-	TRBV5-3	CARSLDSSGSGNTIYF	TGTGCCAGAAGCTTGGACTCCTCAGGCTCTGGAAACACCATATATTTT
-	TRBJ1-3	14	-	TRBV11-3	CASSTDNSGNTIYF	TGTGCCAGCAGCACGGACAACTCTGGAAACACCATATATTTT
-	TRBJ2-7	14	-	TRBV10-3	CAIRSARDQGEQYF	TGTGCCATCAGGTCCGCCAGGGACCAGGGTGAGCAGTACTTC
-	TRBJ2-3	16	TRBD2	TRBV9	CASTEGTITSTDTQYF	TGTGCCAGCACCGAAGGGACTATCACTAGCACAGATACGCAGTATTTT
-	TRBJ2-3	14	-	TRBV5-1	CASSLDSSTDTQYF	TGCGCCAGCAGCTTGGACTCAAGCACAGATACGCAGTATTTT
once	TRBJ2-7	15	TRBD1	TRBV19	CASSSQGQGAYEQYF	TGTGCCAGTAGTAGCCAGGGACAGGGGGCTTACGAGCAGTACTTC
-	TRBJ1-5	16	TRBD1	TRBV5-6	CASSLSSGGFNQPQHF	TGTGCCAGCAGCTTGTCGTCAGGGGGCTTCAATCAGCCCCAGCATTTT
few	TRBJ1-1	16	-	TRBV4-3	CASSQDRVRLNTEAFF	TGCGCCAGCAGCCAAGATCGGGTCAGGTTGAACACTGAAGCTTTCTTT
-	TRBJ2-5	14	-	TRBV6-5	CASSPRVNGKTQYF	TGTGCCAGCAGTCCCCGGGTCAACGGGAAGACCCAGTACTTC
once	TRBJ2-5	16	TRBD2	TRBV5-4	CASSPGVAGTQETQYF	TGTGCCAGCAGCCCCGGGGTAGCGGGAACCCAAGAGACCCAGTACTTC